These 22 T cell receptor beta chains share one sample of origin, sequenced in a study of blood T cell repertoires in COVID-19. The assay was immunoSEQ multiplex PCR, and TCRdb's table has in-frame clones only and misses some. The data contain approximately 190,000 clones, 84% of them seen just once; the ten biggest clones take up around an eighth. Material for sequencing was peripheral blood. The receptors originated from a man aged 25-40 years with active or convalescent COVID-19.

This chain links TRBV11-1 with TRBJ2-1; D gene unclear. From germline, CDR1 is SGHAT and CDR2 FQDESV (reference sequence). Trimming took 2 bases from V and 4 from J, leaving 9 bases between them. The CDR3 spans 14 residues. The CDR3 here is CASSLRQTYNEQFF. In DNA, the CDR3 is TGTGCCAGCAGCTTACGGCAGACTTACAATGAGCAGTTCTTC.

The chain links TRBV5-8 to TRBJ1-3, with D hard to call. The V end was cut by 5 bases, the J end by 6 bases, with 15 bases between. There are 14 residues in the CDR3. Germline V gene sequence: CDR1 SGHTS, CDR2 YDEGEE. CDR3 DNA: TGTGCCAGCAGTGCCTCTCCAGGCGCAAACACCATATATTTT. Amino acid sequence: CASSASPGANTIYF.

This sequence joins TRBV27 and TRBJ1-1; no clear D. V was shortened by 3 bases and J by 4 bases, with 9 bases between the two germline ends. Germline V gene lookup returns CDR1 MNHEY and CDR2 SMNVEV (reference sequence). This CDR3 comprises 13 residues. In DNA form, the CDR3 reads TGTGCCAGCAGTTTTAGCAGTGGCACTGAAGCTTTCTTT. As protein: CASSFSSGTEAFF.

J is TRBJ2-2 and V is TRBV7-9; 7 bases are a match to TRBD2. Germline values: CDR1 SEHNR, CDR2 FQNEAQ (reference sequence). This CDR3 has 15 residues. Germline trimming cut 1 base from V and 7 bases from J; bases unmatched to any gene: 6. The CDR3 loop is CASSLGGSGIGELFF. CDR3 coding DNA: TGTGCCAGCAGCTTAGGCGGGAGTGGCATCGGGGAGCTGTTTTTT.

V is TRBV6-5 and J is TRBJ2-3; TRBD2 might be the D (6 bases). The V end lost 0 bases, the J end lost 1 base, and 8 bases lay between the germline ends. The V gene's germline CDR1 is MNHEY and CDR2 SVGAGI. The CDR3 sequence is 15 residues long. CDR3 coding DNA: TGTGCCAGCAGTTACTCAGGGACTGGCACAGATACGCAGTATTTT. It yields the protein CASSYSGTGTDTQYF.

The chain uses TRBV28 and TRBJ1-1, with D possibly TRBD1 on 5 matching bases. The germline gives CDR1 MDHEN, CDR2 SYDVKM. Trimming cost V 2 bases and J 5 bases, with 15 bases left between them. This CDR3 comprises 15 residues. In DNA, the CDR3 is TGTGCCAGCAGTTTAGCTGCCGGGGGAAGGACTGAAGCTTTCTTT. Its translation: CASSLAAGGRTEAFF.

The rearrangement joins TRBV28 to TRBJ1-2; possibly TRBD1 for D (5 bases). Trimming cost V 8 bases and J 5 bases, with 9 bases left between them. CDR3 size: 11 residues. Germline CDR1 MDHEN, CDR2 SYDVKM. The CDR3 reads CASRAGYGYTF. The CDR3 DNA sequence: TGTGCCAGCCGCGCAGGGTATGGCTACACCTTC.

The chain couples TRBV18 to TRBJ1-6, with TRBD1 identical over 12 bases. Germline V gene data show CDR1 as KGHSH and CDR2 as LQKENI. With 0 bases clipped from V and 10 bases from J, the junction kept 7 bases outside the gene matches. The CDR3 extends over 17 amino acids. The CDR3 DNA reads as TGTGCCAGCTCACCACCTCCCGGGACAGGGGGCGGGTCACCCCTCCACTTT. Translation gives CASSPPPGTGGGSPLHF. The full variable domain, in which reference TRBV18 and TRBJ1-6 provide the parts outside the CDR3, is NAGVMQNPRHLVRRRGQEARLRCSPMKGHSHVYWYRQLPEEGLKFMVYLQKENIIDESGMPKERFSAEFPKEGPSILRIQQVVRGDSAAYFCASSPPPGTGGGSPLHFGNGTRLTVT.

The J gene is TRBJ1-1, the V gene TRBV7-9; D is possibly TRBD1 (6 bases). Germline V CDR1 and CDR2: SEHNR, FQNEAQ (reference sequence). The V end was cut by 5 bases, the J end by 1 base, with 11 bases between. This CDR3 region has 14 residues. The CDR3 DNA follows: TGTGCCAGCAGCCTCATACAGGGGAACACTGAAGCTTTCTTT. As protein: CASSLIQGNTEAFF.

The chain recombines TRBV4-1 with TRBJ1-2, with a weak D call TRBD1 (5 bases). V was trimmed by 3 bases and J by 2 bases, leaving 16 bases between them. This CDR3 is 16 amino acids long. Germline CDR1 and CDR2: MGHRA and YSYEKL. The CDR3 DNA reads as TGCGCCAGCAGCCACACACAGGACAACCTAAACTATGGCTACACCTTC. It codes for CASSHTQDNLNYGYTF.

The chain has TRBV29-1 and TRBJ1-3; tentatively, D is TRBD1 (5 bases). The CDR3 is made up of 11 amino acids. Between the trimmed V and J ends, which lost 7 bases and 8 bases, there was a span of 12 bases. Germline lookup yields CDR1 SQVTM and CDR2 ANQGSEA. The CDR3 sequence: CSGTTPYTIYF. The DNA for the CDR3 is TGCAGCGGGACAACCCCATACACCATATATTTT.

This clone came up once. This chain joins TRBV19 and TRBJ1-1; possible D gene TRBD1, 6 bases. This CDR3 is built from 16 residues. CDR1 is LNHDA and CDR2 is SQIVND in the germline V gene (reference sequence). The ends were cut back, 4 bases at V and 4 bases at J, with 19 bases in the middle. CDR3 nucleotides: TGTGCCAGTAGTACGGGACAAACCAGGAGGCCCACTGAAGCTTTCTTT. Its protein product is CASSTGQTRRPTEAFF.

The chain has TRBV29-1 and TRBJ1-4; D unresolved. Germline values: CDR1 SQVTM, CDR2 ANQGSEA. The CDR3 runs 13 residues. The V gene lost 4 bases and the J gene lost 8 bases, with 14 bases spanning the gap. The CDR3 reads CSVGRSDGEKLFF. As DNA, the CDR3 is TGCAGCGTTGGGCGGTCCGACGGGGAAAAACTGTTTTTT.

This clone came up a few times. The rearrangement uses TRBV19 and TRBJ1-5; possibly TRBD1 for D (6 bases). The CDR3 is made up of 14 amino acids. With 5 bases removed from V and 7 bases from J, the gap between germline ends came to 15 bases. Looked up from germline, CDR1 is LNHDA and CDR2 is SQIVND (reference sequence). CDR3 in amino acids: CASSSQGFGQPQHF. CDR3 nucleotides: TGTGCCAGTAGTTCACAGGGATTCGGGCAGCCCCAGCATTTT.

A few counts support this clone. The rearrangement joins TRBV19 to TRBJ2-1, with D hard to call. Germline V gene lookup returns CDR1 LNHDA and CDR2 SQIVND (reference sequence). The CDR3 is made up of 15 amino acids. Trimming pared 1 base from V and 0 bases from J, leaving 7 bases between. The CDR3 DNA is TGTGCCAGTAGTATAGCATGGAGCTCCTACAATGAGCAGTTCTTC. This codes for CASSIAWSSYNEQFF.

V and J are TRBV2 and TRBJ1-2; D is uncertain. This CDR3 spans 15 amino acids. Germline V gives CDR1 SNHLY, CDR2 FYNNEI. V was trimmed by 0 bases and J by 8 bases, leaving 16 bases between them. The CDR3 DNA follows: TGTGCCAGCAGTGAAGCGGGGTGGGAGCCCGAGGGCTACACCTTC. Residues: CASSEAGWEPEGYTF.

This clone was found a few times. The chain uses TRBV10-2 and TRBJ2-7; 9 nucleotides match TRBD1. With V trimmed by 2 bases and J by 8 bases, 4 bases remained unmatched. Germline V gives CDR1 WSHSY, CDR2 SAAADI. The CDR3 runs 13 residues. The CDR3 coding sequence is TGCGCCAGCAGTGAGACGGGACAGGGAAAGCAGTACTTC. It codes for CASSETGQGKQYF.

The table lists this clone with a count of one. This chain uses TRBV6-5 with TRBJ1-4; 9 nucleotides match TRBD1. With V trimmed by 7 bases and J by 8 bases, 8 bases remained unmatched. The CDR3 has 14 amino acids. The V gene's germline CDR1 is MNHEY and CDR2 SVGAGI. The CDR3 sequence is CASTSGTGSEKLFF. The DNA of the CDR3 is TGTGCCAGCACCTCCGGGACAGGGAGCGAAAAACTGTTTTTT.

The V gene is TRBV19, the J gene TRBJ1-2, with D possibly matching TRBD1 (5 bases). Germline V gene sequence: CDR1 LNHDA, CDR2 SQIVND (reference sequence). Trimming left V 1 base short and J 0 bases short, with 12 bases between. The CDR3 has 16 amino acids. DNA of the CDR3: TGTGCCAGTAGTATAGCCCCAGGGCCTACTAACTATGGCTACACCTTC. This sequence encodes CASSIAPGPTNYGYTF.

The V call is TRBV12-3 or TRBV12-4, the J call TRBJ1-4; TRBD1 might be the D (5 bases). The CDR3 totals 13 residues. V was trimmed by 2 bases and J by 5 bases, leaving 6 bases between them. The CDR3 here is CASSLPGNEKLFF. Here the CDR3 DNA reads TGTGCCAGCAGTTTACCAGGGAATGAAAAACTGTTTTTT.

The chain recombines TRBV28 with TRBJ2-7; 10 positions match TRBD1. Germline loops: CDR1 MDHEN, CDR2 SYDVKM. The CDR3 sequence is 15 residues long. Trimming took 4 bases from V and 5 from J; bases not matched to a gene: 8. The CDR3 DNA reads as TGTGCCAGCAGTTGGGGGACAGGGGTTTTGGACGAGCAGTACGTC. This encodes CASSWGTGVLDEQYV.

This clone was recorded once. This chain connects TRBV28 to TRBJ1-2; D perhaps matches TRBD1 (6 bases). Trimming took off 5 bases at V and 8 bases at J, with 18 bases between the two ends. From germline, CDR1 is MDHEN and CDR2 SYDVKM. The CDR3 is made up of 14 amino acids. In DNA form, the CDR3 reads TGTGCCAGCAGTACCGGGACACGGGATAGGGGCTACACCTTC. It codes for CASSTGTRDRGYTF.